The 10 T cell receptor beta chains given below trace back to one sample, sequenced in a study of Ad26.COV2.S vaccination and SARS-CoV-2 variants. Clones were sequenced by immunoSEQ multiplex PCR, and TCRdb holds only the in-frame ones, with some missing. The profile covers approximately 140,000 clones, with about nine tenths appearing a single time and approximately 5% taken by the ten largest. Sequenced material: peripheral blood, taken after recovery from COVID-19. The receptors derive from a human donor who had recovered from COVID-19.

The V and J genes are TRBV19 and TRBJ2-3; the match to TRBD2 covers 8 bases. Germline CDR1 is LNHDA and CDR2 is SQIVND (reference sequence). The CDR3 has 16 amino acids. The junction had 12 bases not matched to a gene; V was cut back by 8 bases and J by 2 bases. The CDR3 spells CASGPGGEISTDTQYF. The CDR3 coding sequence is TGTGCCAGTGGGCCCGGGGGGGAGATCTCCACAGATACGCAGTATTTT.

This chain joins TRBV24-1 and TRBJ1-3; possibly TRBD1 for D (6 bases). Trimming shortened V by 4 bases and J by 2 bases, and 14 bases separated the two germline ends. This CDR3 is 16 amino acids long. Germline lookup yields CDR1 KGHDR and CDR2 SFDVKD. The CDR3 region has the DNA TGTGCCACCAGTGACCCTAGGGGGGACCCTGGAAACACCATATATTTT. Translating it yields CATSDPRGDPGNTIYF.

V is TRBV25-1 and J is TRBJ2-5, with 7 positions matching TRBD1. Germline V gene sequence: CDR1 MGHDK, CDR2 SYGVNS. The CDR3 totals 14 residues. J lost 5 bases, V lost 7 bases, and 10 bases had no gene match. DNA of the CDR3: TGTGCCAGCACCAGACAGGGATCTGGCGAGACCCAGTACTTC. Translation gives CASTRQGSGETQYF.

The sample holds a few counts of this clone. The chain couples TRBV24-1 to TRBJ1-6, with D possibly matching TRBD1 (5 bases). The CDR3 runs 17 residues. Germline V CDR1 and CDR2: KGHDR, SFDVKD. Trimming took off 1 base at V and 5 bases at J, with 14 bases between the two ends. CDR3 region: CATSDFPGQENNSPLHF. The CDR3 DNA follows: TGTGCCACCAGTGATTTCCCAGGGCAGGAAAATAATTCACCCCTCCACTTT.

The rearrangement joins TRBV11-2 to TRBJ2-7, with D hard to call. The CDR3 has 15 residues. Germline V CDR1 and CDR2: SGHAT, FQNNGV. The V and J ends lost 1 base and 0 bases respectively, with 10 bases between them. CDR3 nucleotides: TGTGCCAGCAGCTTAGGTGGCTTCGACTCCTACGAGCAGTACTTC. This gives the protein CASSLGGFDSYEQYF.

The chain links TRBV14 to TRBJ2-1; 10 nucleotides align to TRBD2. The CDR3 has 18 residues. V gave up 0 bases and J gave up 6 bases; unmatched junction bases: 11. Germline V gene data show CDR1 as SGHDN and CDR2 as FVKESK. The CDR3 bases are TGTGCCAGCAGCCAAGATCCCGTCCAGCGGGGGGGCCTCAATGAGCAGTTCTTC. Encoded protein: CASSQDPVQRGGLNEQFF. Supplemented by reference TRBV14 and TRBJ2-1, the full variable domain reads EAGVTQFPSHSVIEKGQTVTLRCDPISGHDNLYWYRRVMGKEIKFLLHFVKESKQDESGMPNNRFLAERTGGTYSTLKVQPAELEDSGVYFCASSQDPVQRGGLNEQFFGPGTRLTVL.

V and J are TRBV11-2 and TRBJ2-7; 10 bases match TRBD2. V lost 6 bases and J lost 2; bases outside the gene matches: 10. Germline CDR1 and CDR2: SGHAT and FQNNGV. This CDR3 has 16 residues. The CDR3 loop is CASSPLQRGGPYEQYF. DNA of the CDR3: TGTGCCAGCAGTCCACTCCAGCGGGGGGGCCCCTACGAGCAGTACTTC.

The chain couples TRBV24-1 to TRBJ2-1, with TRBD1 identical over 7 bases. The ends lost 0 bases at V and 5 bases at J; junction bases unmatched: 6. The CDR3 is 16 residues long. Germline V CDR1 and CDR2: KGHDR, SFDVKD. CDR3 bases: TGTGCCACCAGTGATTTGCAAAGGGGGCGGAACAATGAGCAGTTCTTC. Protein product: CATSDLQRGRNNEQFF.

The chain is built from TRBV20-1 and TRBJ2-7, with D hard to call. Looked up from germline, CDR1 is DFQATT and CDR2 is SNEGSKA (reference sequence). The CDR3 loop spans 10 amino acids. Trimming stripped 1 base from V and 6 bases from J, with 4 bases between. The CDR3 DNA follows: TGCAGTGCTAGAGGGACCGAGCAGTACTTC. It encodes CSARGTEQYF.

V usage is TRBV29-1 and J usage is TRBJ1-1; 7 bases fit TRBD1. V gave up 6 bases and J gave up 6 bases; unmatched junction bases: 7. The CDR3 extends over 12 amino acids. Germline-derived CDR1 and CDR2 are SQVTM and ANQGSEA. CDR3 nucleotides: TGCAGCGTAGGGGGCGAAGGACCTGAAGCTTTCTTT. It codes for CSVGGEGPEAFF.